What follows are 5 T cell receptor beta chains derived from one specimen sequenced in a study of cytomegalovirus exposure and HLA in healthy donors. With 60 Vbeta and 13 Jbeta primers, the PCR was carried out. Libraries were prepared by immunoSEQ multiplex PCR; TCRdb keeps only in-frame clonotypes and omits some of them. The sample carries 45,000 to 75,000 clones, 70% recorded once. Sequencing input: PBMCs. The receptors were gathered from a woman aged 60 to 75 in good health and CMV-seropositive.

CDR3 protein: CASSAGQNYGYTF. The CDR3 region has the DNA TGTGCCAGCAGCGCCGGACAGAACTATGGCTACACCTTC. This sequence joins TRBV7-9 and TRBJ1-2; TRBD1 is a possible D gene (6 bases). Trimming left V 5 bases short and J 2 bases short, with 9 bases between. The CDR3 is 13 amino acids. Germline CDR1 SEHNR, CDR2 FQNEAQ (reference sequence).

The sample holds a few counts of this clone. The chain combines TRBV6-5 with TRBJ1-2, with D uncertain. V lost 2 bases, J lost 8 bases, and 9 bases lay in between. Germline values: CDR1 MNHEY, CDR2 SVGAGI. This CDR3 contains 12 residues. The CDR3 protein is CASSYAREGYTF. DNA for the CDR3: TGTGCCAGCAGTTACGCTCGAGAGGGCTACACCTTC.

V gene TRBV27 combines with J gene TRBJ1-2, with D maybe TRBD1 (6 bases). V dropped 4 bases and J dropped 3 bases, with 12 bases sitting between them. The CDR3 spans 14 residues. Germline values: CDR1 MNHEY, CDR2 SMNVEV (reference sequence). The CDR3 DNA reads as TGTGCCAGCAGTTCCCGACAGGAAGACTATGGCTACACCTTC. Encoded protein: CASSSRQEDYGYTF.

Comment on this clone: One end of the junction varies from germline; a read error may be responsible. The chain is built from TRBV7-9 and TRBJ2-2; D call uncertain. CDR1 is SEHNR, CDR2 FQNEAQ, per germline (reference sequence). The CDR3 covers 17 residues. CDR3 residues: CSSSLTPGFGNTGELFF. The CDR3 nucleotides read TGTTCCAGCAGCTTAACCCCAGGATTTGGGAACACCGGGGAGCTGTTTTTT.

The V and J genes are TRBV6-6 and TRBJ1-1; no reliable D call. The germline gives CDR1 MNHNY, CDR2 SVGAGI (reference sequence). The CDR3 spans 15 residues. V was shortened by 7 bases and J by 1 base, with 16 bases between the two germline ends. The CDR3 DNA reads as TGTGCCAGCACCCGAGGAGACCGAGGGAACACTGAAGCTTTCTTT. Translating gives CASTRGDRGNTEAFF.